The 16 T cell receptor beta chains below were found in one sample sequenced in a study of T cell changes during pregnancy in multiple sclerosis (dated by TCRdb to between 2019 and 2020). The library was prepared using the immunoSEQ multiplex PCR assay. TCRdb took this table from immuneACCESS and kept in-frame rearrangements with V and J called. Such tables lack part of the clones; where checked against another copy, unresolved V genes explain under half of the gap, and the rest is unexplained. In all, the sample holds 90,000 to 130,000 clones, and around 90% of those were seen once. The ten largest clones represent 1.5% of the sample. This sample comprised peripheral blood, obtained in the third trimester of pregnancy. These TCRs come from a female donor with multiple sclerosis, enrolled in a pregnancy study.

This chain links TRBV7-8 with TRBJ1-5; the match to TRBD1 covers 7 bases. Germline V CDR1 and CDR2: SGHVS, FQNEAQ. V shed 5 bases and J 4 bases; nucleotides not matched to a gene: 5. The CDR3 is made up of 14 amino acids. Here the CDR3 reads CASSVGTENQPQHF. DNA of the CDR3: TGTGCCAGCAGCGTTGGGACAGAAAATCAGCCCCAGCATTTT.

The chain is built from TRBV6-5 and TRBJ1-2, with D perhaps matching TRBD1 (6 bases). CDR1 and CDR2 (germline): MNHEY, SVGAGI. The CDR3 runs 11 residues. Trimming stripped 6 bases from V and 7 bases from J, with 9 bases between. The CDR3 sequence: CASSQGSGYTF. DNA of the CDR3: TGTGCCAGCAGCCAGGGGAGTGGCTACACCTTC.

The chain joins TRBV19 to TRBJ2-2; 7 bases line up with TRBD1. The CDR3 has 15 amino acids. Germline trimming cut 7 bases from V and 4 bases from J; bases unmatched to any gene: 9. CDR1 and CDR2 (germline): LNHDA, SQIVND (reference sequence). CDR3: CASNSRQGSTGELFF. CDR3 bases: TGTGCCAGTAATTCCAGACAGGGTTCCACCGGGGAGCTGTTTTTT.

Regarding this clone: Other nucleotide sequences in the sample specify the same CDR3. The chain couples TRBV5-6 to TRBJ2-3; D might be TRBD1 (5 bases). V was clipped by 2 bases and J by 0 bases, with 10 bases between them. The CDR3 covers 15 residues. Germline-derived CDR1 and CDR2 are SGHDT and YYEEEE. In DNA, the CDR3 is TGTGCCAGCAGCTTATCAGGGCCTAGCACAGATACGCAGTATTTT. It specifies CASSLSGPSTDTQYF.

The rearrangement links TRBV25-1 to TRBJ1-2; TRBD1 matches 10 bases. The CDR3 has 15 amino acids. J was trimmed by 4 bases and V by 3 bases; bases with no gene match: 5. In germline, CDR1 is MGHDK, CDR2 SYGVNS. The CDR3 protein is CASSDPGTGAYGYTF. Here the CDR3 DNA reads TGTGCCAGCAGTGACCCCGGGACAGGGGCCTATGGCTACACCTTC.

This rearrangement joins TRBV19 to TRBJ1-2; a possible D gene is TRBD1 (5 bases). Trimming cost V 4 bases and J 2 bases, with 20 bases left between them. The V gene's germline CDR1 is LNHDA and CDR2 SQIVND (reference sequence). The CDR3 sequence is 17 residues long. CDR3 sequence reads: CASSTTSSRQQNYGYTF. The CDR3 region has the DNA TGTGCCAGTAGTACAACTTCCTCAAGACAGCAGAACTATGGCTACACCTTC.

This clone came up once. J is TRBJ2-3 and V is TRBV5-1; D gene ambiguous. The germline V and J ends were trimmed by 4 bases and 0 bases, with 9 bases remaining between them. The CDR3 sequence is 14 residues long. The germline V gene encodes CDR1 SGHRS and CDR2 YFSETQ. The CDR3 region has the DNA TGCGCCAGCAGCCCCACAGAGAGCACAGATACGCAGTATTTT. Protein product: CASSPTESTDTQYF.

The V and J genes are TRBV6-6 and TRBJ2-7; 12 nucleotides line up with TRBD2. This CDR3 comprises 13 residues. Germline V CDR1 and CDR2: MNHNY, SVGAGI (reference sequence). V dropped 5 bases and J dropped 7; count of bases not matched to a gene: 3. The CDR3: CASSLAGGWEQYF. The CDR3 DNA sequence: TGTGCCAGCAGTCTAGCGGGAGGGTGGGAGCAGTACTTC.

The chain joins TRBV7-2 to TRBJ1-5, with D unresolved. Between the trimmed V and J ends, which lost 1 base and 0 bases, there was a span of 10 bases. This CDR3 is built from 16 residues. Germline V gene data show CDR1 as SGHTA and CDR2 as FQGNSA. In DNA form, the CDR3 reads TGTGCCAGCAGCTTAGGAGGGCCTTATAGCAATCAGCCCCAGCATTTT. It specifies CASSLGGPYSNQPQHF.

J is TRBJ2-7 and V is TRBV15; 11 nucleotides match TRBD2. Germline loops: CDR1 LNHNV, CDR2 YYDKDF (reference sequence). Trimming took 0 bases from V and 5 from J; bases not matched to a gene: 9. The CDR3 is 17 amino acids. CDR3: CATSRDFDTSGSHEQYF. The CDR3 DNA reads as TGTGCCACCAGCAGAGATTTCGATACTAGCGGGAGTCACGAGCAGTACTTC.

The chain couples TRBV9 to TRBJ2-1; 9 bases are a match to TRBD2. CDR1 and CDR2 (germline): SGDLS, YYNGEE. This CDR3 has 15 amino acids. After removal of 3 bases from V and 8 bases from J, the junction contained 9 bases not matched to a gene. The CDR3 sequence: CASSEVAGARDEQFF. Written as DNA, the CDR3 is TGTGCCAGCAGCGAGGTAGCGGGAGCTAGGGATGAGCAGTTCTTC.

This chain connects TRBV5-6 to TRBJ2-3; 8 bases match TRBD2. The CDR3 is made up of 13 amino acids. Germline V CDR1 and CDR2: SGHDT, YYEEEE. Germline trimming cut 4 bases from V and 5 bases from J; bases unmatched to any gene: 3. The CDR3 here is CASSASGGDTQYF. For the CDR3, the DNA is TGTGCCAGCAGCGCCAGCGGGGGAGATACGCAGTATTTT.

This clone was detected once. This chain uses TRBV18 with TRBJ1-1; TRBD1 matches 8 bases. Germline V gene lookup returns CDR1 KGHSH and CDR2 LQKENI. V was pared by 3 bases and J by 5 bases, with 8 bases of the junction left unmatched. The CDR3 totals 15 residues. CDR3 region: CASSPLGQGRTEAFF. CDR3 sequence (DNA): TGTGCCAGCTCACCGCTCGGACAGGGAAGGACTGAAGCTTTCTTT.

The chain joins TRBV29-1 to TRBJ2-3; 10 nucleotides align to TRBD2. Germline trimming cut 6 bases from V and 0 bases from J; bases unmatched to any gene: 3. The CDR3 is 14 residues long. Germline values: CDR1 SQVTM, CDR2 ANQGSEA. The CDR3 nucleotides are TGCAGCGTCCGGACTAGCGGAAGCACAGATACGCAGTATTTT. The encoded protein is CSVRTSGSTDTQYF.

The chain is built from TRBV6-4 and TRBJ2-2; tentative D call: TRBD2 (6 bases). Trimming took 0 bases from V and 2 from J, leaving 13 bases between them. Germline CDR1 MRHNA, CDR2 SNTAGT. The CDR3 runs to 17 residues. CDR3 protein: CASSDSSGTQNTGELFF. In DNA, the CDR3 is TGTGCCAGCAGTGACTCGAGTGGGACTCAAAACACCGGGGAGCTGTTTTTT.

CDR3 in DNA: TGTGCCAGCAGCTTAGGACTAGCGGGGGCCTACTCAGATACGCAGTATTTT. Its translation: CASSLGLAGAYSDTQYF. The V and J genes are TRBV7-8 and TRBJ2-3; TRBD2 aligns across 12 bases. CDR1 is SGHVS and CDR2 is FQNEAQ in the germline V gene. There are 17 residues in the CDR3. J gave up 4 bases and V 1 base, and 6 bases lay outside the gene matches.